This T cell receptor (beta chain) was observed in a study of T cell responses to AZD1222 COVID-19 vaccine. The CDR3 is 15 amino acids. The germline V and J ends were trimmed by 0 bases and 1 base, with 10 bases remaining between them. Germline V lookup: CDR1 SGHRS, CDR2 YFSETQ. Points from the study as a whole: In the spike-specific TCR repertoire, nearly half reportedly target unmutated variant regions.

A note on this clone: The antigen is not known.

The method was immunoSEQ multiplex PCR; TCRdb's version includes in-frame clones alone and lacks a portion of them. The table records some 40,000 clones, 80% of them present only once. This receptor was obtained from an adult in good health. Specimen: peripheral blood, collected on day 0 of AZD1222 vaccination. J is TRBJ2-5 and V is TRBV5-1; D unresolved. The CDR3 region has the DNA TGCGCCAGCAGCTTGGAAGGGCATGGCCAAGAGACCCAGTACTTC. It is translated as CASSLEGHGQETQYF.